There are many counts of the clone carrying this TCR beta chain. The sample belongs to a study of beta chain features in type 1 diabetes. Expressed TCRB transcripts were sequenced, since all the RNA that had been isolated was reverse transcribed. Some clones are missing from TCRdb's copy, which holds only in-frame ones; the method was immunoSEQ multiplex PCR. The sample contains 150,000 to 170,000 clones, roughly 8% of which appear only once. After removal of 0 bases from V and 5 bases from J, the junction contained 14 bases not matched to a gene. The CDR3 spans 18 residues. The receptor's source is a man younger than 30 in good health. Sequences were obtained from central memory CD4+ T cells from blood. This rearrangement joins TRBV23-1 to TRBJ1-1; the match to TRBD1 covers 8 bases. TRBV23-1 is an ORF for which the function is uncertain. CDR3 protein: CASSQSITMDRATTEAFF. DNA of the CDR3: TGCGCCAGCAGTCAATCGATTACCATGGACAGGGCCACGACTGAAGCTTTCTTT.